Listed below are T cell receptor beta chains from one sample, sequenced in a study of T cell clones after liver transplantation. TCRdb keeps only in-frame clones here, not all; method: immunoSEQ multiplex PCR. The sample includes 31,000 or so clones, around 95% of them seen just once. The sample here was CD8+ T cells from blood, taken 12 months after liver transplant. The receptor set was obtained from a human patient who received a liver transplant. Some of the T cells might come from the graft donor. CDR3s include the opening cysteine and the closing phenylalanine or tryptophan. Fields, in order: clone size, V gene, J gene, D gene, CDR3 protein, CDR3 DNA. A D gene is named only where the DNA matches it firmly. Expanded clones get a size class; other rows say once, few or many, or leave the size out.

few	TRBV7-9	TRBJ2-7	NA	CASSRTEGEQYF	TGTGCCAGCAGCCGGACAGAGGGCGAGCAGTACTTC
once	TRBV4-1	TRBJ1-4	NA	CASSHPGGFTTDKTTNEKLFF	TGCGCCAGCAGCCACCCCGGGGGTTTCACAACGGATAAAACAACTAATGAAAAACTGTTTTTT
NA	TRBV6-5	TRBJ2-3	TRBD2	CASSLAGVLADTQYF	TGTGCCAGCAGTTTGGCGGGAGTCCTTGCAGATACGCAGTATTTT
NA	TRBV5-3	TRBJ1-4	TRBD1	CARSSLGGQGYLPATNEKLFF	TGTGCCAGAAGCTCCTTGGGGGGACAGGGGTACCTGCCGGCAACTAATGAAAAACTGTTTTTT
NA	TRBV7-9	TRBJ1-4	NA	CASSFSGLEDEKLFF	TGTGCCAGCAGCTTTTCCGGACTAGAAGATGAAAAACTGTTTTTT
NA	TRBV19	TRBJ2-5	TRBD1	CASSIQGELETQYF	TGTGCCAGTAGTATACAGGGGGAGTTGGAGACCCAGTACTTC
NA	TRBV27	TRBJ2-3	NA	CASSSGLSTDTQYF	TGTGCCAGCAGCTCGGGACTCAGCACAGATACGCAGTATTTT
NA	TRBV7-9	TRBJ2-7	NA	CASSLAEQTYEQYF	TGTGCCAGCAGCTTAGCAGAGCAGACCTACGAGCAGTACTTC
NA	TRBV27	TRBJ2-7	NA	CASSVGGFSYEQYF	TGTGCCAGTAGCGTGGGGGGATTCTCCTACGAGCAGTACTTC
NA	TRBV27	TRBJ2-3	NA	CASSFGPGALTDTQYF	NA
few	TRBV2	TRBJ1-5	TRBD1	CASRQEQGSQPQHF	TGTGCCAGCAGGCAAGAACAGGGGAGTCAGCCCCAGCATTTT
NA	TRBV19	TRBJ2-1	NA	CATSQGIRANNEQFF	TGTGCCACTTCGCAGGGAATCAGGGCAAACAATGAGCAGTTCTTC
once	TRBV13	TRBJ2-3	NA	CASSDTTRTDTQYF	TGTGCCAGCAGCGATACGACGCGCACAGATACGCAGTATTTT
NA	TRBV2	TRBJ2-7	NA	CASKGDSYEQYF	TGTGCCAGCAAAGGGGACTCCTACGAGCAGTACTTC
NA	TRBV4-1	TRBJ2-5	TRBD2	CASSLRAGGAQETQYF	TGCGCCAGCAGCCTCCGAGCGGGAGGGGCCCAAGAGACCCAGTACTTC
NA	TRBV10-2	TRBJ2-3	NA	CASSMSRVLTDTQYF	TGCGCCAGCAGTATGTCCCGGGTTTTAACAGATACGCAGTATTTT
NA	TRBV7-9	TRBJ2-7	TRBD1	CASSPGQPKSYEQYF	TGTGCCAGCAGCCCGGGACAGCCCAAATCCTACGAGCAGTACTTC
once	TRBV12-5	TRBJ2-2	NA	CASAKGTTNTGELFF	TGTGCTAGCGCGAAGGGGACGACGAACACCGGGGAGCTGTTTTTT
NA	TRBV7-9	TRBJ2-3	NA	CASTPELGGSADTQYF	TGTGCCAGCACCCCTGAACTTGGGGGGAGTGCAGATACGCAGTATTTT
NA	TRBV10-3	TRBJ2-7	NA	CAISDGLLSF	TGTGCCATCAGTGACGGACTATTATCCTTC
NA	TRBV27	TRBJ2-2	NA	CASSLSGTKYGELFF	TGTGCCAGCAGTTTATCCGGGACCAAATACGGGGAGCTGTTTTTT
NA	TRBV28	TRBJ2-2	TRBD1	CASSLWGQGANTGELFF	TGTGCCAGCAGTCTATGGGGACAGGGGGCTAACACCGGGGAGCTGTTTTTT
NA	TRBV27	TRBJ1-2	TRBD1	CASSDGTGEGIGYGYTF	TGTGCCAGCAGTGACGGGACAGGGGAGGGGATCGGCTATGGCTACACCTTC
NA	TRBV6-5	TRBJ2-7	NA	CASSNLADPSYEQYF	TGTGCCAGCAGTAACTTGGCGGACCCTTCCTACGAGCAGTACTTC
NA	TRBV27	TRBJ2-3	NA	CASRVGVRTDTQYF	TGTGCCAGCAGAGTTGGGGTCCGCACAGATACGCAGTATTTT
NA	TRBV5-5	TRBJ1-1	NA	CASSTEQALNTEAFF	TGTGCCAGCAGCACCGAACAGGCCCTAAACACTGAAGCTTTCTTT
once	TRBV9	TRBJ1-3	NA	CASSANPQPEEAGNTIYF	TGTGCCAGCAGCGCCAATCCCCAGCCGGAGGAAGCTGGAAACACCATATATTTT
NA	TRBV27	TRBJ1-1	NA	CASSFTGGSTEAFF	TGTGCCAGCAGTTTCACAGGAGGGAGCACTGAAGCTTTCTTT
NA	TRBV14	TRBJ2-7	NA	CASSQGQGGFYEQYF	TGTGCCAGCAGCCAAGGCCAGGGGGGCTTCTACGAGCAGTACTTC
NA	TRBV19	TRBJ1-5	NA	CASSMPLREGNQPQHF	TGTGCCAGTAGTATGCCCCTCAGGGAAGGCAATCAGCCCCAGCATTTT
NA	TRBV15	TRBJ1-4	NA	CATSRDFMAEHFEKLFF	TGTGCCACCAGCAGAGATTTCATGGCCGAACATTTTGAGAAACTGTTTTTT
NA	TRBV28	TRBJ2-1	NA	CASSSRSYNEQFF	TGTGCCAGCAGTTCGCGATCCTACAATGAGCAGTTCTTC
NA	TRBV7-2	TRBJ2-7	NA	CASSLEGLYEQYF	TGTGCCAGCAGCTTAGAGGGTTTATACGAGCAGTACTTC
once	TRBV6-9	TRBJ2-2	TRBD2	CASSYPGLAGEDTGELFF	TGTGCCAGCAGTTACCCGGGACTAGCGGGAGAAGACACCGGGGAGCTGTTTTTT
NA	TRBV6-5	TRBJ2-2	TRBD2	CASRGLAGYTGELFF	TGTGCCAGCAGGGGACTAGCGGGTTACACCGGGGAGCTGTTTTTT
medium-sized	TRBV14	TRBJ2-3	TRBD1	CASSVLARQGLDTQYF	TGTGCCAGCAGCGTCCTAGCCAGACAGGGGCTAGATACGCAGTATTTT
NA	TRBV9	TRBJ1-1	TRBD1	CASSVGTGALNTEAFF	TGTGCCAGCAGCGTAGGAACAGGGGCGTTGAACACTGAAGCTTTCTTT
NA	TRBV7-8	TRBJ2-7	TRBD2	CASSPPSGSYEQYF	TGTGCCAGCAGCCCGCCTAGCGGATCCTACGAGCAGTACTTC
NA	TRBV7-6	TRBJ1-4	NA	CASSPTGLREKLFF	TGTGCCAGCAGCCCAACAGGGTTGAGGGAAAAACTGTTTTTT
NA	TRBV7-8	TRBJ2-1	TRBD2	CASSLDLSGGPNNEQFF	TGTGCCAGCAGCTTAGACTTGTCGGGAGGGCCAAACAATGAGCAGTTCTTC
NA	TRBV4-2	TRBJ2-1	TRBD2	CASSLKPSGNYNEQFF	TGTGCCAGCAGCCTCAAACCTAGCGGGAACTACAATGAGCAGTTCTTC
NA	TRBV6-1	TRBJ2-5	TRBD2	CASLTSGSFQETQYF	TGTGCCAGCCTAACTAGCGGGAGTTTTCAAGAGACCCAGTACTTC
NA	TRBV19	TRBJ1-1	NA	CASAWGGTNTEAFF	TGTGCCAGCGCCTGGGGGGGAACGAACACTGAAGCTTTCTTT
NA	TRBV29-1	TRBJ2-1	NA	CSVVPRDTGGDEQFF	TGCAGCGTTGTTCCCCGGGACACCGGAGGCGATGAGCAGTTCTTC
NA	TRBV5-6	TRBJ2-5	TRBD2	CASSGGRARETQYF	TGTGCCAGCAGCGGCGGGAGGGCCAGAGAGACCCAGTACTTC